This T cell receptor (beta chain) comes out of a study of cytomegalovirus exposure and HLA in healthy donors. Libraries were prepared by immunoSEQ multiplex PCR; TCRdb keeps only in-frame clonotypes and omits some of them. The sample carries some 100,000 clones, about 90% recorded once. The CDR3 is made up of 17 amino acids. The germline V gene has CDR1 SGHDT and CDR2 YYEEEE. V was clipped by 4 bases and J by 4 bases; unmatched bases: 12. The chain employs TRBV5-6 and TRBJ1-2, with TRBD1 identical over 11 bases. This TCR derives from a young woman in good health and CMV-seronegative. The specimen sequenced was PBMCs. The CDR3 DNA reads as TGTGCCAGCAGCCGTAGGACAGGGGGCATCGCTACCTATGGCTACACCTTC. Its translation is CASSRRTGGIATYGYTF.